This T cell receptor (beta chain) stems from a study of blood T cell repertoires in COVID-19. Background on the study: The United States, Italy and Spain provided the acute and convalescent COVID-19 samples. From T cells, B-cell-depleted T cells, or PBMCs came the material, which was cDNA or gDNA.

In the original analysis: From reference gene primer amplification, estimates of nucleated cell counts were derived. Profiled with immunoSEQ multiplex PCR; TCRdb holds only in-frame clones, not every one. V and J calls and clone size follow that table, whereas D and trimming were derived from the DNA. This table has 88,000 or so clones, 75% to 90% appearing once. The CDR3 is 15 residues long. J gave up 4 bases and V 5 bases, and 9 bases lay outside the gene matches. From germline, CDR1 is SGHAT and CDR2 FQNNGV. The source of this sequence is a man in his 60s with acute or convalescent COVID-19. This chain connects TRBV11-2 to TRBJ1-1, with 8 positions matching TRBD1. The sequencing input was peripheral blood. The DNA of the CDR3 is TGTGCCAGCAGCGCAAAACAGGGGGGCAGCACTGAAGCTTTCTTT. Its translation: CASSAKQGGSTEAFF.